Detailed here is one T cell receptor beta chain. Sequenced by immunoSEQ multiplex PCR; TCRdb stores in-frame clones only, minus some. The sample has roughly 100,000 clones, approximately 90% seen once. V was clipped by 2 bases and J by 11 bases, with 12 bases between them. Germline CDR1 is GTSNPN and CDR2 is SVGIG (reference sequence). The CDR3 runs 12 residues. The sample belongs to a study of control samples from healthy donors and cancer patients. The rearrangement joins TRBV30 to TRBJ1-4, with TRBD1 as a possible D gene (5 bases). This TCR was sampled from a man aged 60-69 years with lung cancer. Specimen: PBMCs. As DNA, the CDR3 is TGTGCCTGGAGTCAGGGAGTAGGGAAACTGTTTTTT. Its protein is CAWSQGVGKLFF.